What follows is one T cell receptor beta chain and its context. The data were obtained in a study of blood T cell repertoires in COVID-19. Across the study: Collection of acute and convalescent COVID-19 samples took place in the United States, Italy and Spain. From T cells, B-cell-depleted T cells, or PBMCs came the material, which was cDNA or gDNA.

Authors' analysis steps: The assay estimated nucleated cells by amplifying reference gene primers. Some clones are missing from TCRdb's copy, which holds only in-frame ones; the method was immunoSEQ multiplex PCR. The V and J calls and clone size are taken from that table; D and trimming were inferred from the DNA. The sample records some 380,000 clones, over 65% being singletons. This CDR3 spans 15 amino acids. Germline loops: CDR1 LNHDA, CDR2 SQIVND (reference sequence). Trimming pared 6 bases from V and 5 bases from J, leaving 17 bases between. Sequenced material: peripheral blood. The sequence was obtained from a human donor with acute or convalescent COVID-19. The donor label of this sample is uncertain. The chain is built from TRBV19 and TRBJ2-1; D might be TRBD2 (6 bases). The CDR3 sequence is CASRSAGSGNNEQFF. The CDR3, as DNA: TGTGCCAGTAGATCCGCGGGTAGCGGAAACAATGAGCAGTTCTTC. The variable domain in full, with the rest retrieved from reference TRBV19 and TRBJ2-1, is DGGITQSPKYLFRKEGQNVTLSCEQNLNHDAMYWYRQDPGQGLRLIYYSQIVNDFQKGDIAEGYSVSREKKESFPLTVTSAQKNPTAFYLCASRSAGSGNNEQFFGPGTRLTVL.